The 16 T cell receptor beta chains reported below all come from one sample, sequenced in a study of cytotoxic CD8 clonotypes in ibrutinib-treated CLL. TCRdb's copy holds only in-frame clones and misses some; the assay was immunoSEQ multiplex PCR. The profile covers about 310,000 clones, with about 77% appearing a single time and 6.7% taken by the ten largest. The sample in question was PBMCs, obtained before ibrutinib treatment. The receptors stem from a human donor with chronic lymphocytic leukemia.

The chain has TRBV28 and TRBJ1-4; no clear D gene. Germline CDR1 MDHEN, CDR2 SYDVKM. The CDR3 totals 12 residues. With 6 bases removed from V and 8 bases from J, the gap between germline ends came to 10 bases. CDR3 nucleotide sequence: TGTGCCAGCAGCTCAGAATTCGAAAAACTGTTTTTT. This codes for CASSSEFEKLFF.

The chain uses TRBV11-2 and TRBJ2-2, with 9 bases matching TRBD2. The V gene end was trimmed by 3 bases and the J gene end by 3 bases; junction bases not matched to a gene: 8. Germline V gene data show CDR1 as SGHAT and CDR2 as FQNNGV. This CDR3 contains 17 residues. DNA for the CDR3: TGTGCCAGCAGCTTTTTAGCGGGAGTAAGTTACACCGGGGAGCTGTTTTTT. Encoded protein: CASSFLAGVSYTGELFF.

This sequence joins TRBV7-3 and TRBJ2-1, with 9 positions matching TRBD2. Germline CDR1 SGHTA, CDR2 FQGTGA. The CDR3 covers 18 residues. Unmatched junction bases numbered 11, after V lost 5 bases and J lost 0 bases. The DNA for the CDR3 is TGTGCCAGCAGCCCCGTGGAACTAGCGGGCCTCTCCTACAATGAGCAGTTCTTC. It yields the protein CASSPVELAGLSYNEQFF. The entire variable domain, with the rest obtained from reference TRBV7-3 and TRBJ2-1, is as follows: GAGVSQTPSNKVTEKGKYVELRCDPISGHTALYWYRQSLGQGPEFLIYFQGTGAADDSGLPNDRFFAVRPEGSVSTLKIQRTERGDSAVYLCASSPVELAGLSYNEQFFGPGTRLTVL.

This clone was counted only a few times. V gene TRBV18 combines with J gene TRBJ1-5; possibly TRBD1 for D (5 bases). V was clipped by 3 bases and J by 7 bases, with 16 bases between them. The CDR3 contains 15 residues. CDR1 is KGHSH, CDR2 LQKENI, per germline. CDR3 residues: CASSPPGGDLQPQHF. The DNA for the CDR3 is TGTGCCAGCTCACCCCCGGGGGGTGATCTGCAGCCCCAGCATTTT.

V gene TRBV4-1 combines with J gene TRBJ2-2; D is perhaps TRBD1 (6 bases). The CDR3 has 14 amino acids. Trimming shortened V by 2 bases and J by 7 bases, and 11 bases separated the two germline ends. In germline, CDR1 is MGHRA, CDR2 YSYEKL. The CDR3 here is CASSQPTGRGELFF. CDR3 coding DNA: TGCGCCAGCAGCCAACCTACAGGGCGCGGGGAGCTGTTTTTT.

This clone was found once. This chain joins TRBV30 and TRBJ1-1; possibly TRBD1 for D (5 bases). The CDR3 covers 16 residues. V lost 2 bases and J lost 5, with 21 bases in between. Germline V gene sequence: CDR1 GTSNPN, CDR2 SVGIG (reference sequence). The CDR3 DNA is TGTGCCTGGAGTAATGTTCGCGACAGACTCGTTACTGAAGCTTTCTTT. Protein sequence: CAWSNVRDRLVTEAFF.

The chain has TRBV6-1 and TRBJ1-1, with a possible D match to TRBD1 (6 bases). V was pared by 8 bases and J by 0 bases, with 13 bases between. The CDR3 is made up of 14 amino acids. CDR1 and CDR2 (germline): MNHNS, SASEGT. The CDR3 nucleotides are TGTGCCAGCTCCGAGCAGGGGTTGAACACTGAAGCTTTCTTT. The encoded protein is CASSEQGLNTEAFF.

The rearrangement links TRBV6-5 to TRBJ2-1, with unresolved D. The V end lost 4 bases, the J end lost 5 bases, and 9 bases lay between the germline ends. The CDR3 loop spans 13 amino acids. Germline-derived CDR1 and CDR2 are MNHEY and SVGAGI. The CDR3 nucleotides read TGTGCCAGCAGTTTCTTACAGAACAATGAGCAGTTCTTC. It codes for CASSFLQNNEQFF.

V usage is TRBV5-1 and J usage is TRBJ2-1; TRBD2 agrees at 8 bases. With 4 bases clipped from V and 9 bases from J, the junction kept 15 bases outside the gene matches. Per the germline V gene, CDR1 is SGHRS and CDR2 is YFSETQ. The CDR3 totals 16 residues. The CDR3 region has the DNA TGCGCCAGCAGCACCACTAGCGGAGCCCGATTCGGTGAGCAGTTCTTC. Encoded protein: CASSTTSGARFGEQFF.

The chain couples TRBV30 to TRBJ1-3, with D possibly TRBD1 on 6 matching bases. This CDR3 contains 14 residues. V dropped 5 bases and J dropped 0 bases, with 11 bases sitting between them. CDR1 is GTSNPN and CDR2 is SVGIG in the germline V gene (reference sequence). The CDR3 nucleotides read TGTGCCTGGGTGCAGGGGAACTCTGGAAACACCATATATTTT. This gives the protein CAWVQGNSGNTIYF. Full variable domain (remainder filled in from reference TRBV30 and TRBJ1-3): SQTIHQWPATLVQPVGSPLSLECTVEGTSNPNLYWYRQAAGRGLQLLFYSVGIGQISSEVPQNLSASRPQDRQFILSSKKLLLSDSGFYLCAWVQGNSGNTIYFGEGSWLTVV.

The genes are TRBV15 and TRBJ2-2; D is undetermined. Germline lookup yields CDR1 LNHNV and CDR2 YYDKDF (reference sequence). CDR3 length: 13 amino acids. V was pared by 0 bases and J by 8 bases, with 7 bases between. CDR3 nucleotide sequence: TGTGCCACCAGCAGAGACAGGTCAGGGGAGCTGTTTTTT. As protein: CATSRDRSGELFF.

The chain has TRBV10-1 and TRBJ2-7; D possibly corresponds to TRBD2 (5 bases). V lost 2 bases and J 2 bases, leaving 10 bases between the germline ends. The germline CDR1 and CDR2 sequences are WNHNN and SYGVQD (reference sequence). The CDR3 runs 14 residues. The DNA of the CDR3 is TGCGCCAGCAGTGAGGGACTGGGTCCCTACGAGCAGTACTTC. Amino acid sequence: CASSEGLGPYEQYF.

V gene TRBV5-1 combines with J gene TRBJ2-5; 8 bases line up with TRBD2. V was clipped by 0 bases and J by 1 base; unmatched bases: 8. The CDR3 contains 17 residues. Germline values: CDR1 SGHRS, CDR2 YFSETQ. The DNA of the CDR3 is TGCGCCAGCAGCTTGGCCGGGAGTAGCGGGGCCCAAGAGACCCAGTACTTC. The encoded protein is CASSLAGSSGAQETQYF.

The CDR3 is CASSQETGNYPKSEQYF. In DNA, the CDR3 is TGCGCCAGCAGCCAAGAAACAGGAAATTACCCGAAATCCGAGCAGTACTTC. This chain uses TRBV4-3 with TRBJ2-7; D perhaps matches TRBD1 (5 bases). Germline V gene sequence: CDR1 LGHNA, CDR2 YSLEER. V lost 0 bases and J lost 6, with 21 bases in between. This CDR3 region has 17 residues.

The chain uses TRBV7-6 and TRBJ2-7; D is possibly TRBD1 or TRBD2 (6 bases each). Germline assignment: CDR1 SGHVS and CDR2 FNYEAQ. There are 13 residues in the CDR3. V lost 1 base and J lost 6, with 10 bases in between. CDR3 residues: CASSLVGGGEQYF. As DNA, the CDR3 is TGTGCCAGCAGCTTAGTGGGGGGCGGCGAGCAGTACTTC. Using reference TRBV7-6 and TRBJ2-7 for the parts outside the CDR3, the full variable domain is GAGVSQSPRYKVTKRGQDVALRCDPISGHVSLYWYRQALGQGPEFLTYFNYEAQQDKSGLPNDRFSAERPEGSISTLTIQRTEQRDSAMYRCASSLVGGGEQYFGPGTRLTVT.

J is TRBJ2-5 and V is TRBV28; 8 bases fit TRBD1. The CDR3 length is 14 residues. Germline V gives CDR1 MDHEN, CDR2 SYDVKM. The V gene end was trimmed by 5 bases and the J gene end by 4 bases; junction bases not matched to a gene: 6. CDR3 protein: CASSIQGVPETQYF. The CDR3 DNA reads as TGTGCCAGCAGTATACAGGGGGTTCCAGAGACCCAGTACTTC.